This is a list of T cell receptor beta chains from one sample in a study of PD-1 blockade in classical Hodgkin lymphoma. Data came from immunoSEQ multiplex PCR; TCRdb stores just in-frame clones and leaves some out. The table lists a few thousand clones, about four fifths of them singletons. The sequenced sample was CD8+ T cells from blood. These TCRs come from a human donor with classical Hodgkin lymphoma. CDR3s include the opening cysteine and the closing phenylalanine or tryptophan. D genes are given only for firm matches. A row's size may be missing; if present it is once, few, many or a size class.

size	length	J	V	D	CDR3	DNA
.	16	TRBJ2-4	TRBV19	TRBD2	CASHPGGGLAKNIQYF	TGTGCCAGTCACCCTGGGGGGGGATTAGCCAAAAACATTCAGTACTTC
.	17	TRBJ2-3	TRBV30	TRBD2	CAGYPGLAGASTDTQYF	TGTGCCGGTTACCCGGGACTAGCGGGCGCTAGCACAGATACGCAGTATTTT
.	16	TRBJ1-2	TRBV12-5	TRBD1	CASGLVAGGFVYGYTF	TGTGCTAGTGGTTTGGTCGCAGGGGGCTTCGTCTATGGCTACACCTTC
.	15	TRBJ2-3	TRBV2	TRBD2	CASSETSGRTDTQYF	TGTGCCAGCAGTGAGACTAGCGGACGCACAGATACGCAGTATTTT
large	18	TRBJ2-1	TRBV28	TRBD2	CASSPFGLAGGFYNEQFF	TGTGCCAGCAGTCCTTTTGGACTAGCGGGAGGGTTCTACAATGAGCAGTTCTTC
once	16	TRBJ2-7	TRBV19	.	CASSIGVDHKVYEQYF	TGTGCCAGTAGTATCGGGGTGGACCACAAAGTCTACGAGCAGTACTTC
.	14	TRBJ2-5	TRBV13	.	CASSLAGVQETQYF	TGTGCCAGCAGCTTAGCGGGAGTACAAGAGACCCAGTACTTC
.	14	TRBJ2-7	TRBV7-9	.	CASSLASRAYEQYF	TGTGCCAGCAGCTTAGCGAGCAGGGCCTACGAGCAGTACTTC
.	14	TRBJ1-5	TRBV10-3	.	CAISVSGPNQPQHF	TGTGCCATCAGTGTGTCGGGGCCCAATCAGCCCCAGCATTTT
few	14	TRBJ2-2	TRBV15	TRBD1	CATSKDRATGELFF	TGTGCCACCAGCAAGGACAGGGCTACCGGGGAGCTGTTTTTT
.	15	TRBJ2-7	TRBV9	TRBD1	CASSVGQGATLEQYF	TGTGCCAGCAGCGTAGGACAGGGGGCAACCCTCGAGCAGTACTTC
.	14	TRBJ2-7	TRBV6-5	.	CASSYSGPRYEQYF	TGTGCCAGCAGTTACTCCGGACCTCGATACGAGCAGTACTTC
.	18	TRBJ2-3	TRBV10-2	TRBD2	CASSESYITSGSDDTQYF	TGCGCCAGCAGTGAGTCCTACATTACTAGCGGGAGTGACGATACGCAGTATTTT
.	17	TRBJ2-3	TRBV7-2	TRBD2	CASSLMVAGEGADTQYF	TGTGCCAGCAGCTTAATGGTAGCGGGGGAAGGTGCAGATACGCAGTATTTT
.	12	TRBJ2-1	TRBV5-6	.	CASSLGWNEQFF	TGTGCCAGCAGCTTGGGTTGGAATGAGCAGTTCTTC
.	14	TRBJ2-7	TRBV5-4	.	CASSLGLENYEQYF	TGTGCCAGCAGCTTGGGGCTAGAGAACTACGAGCAGTACTTC
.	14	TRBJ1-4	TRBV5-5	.	CASTFGVFNEKLFF	TGTGCCAGCACCTTTGGGGTATTCAATGAAAAACTGTTTTTT
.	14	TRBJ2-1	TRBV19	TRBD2	CASSIKLAGNEQFF	TGTGCCAGTAGTATTAAACTAGCGGGGAATGAGCAGTTCTTC
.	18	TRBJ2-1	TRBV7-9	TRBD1	CASSSTGSGQGALNEQFF	TGTGCCAGCAGCTCCACCGGTTCGGGACAGGGGGCGTTGAATGAGCAGTTCTTC
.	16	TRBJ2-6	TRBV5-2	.	CASKISTQSRANVLTF	TGTGCCAGCAAGATTAGTACACAAAGTCGGGCCAACGTCCTGACTTTC
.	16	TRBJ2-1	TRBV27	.	CASSLWAGSSYNEQFF	TGTGCCAGCAGTTTATGGGCGGGTAGCTCCTACAATGAGCAGTTCTTC
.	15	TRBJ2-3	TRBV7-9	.	CASSPRQVWGDTQYF	TGTGCCAGCAGCCCGCGACAGGTCTGGGGGGATACGCAGTATTTT
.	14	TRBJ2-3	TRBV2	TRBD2	CASSEFLAGDTQYF	TGTGCCAGCAGCGAGTTTCTAGCGGGGGATACGCAGTATTTT
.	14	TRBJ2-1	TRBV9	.	CASSYWTAPDEQFF	TGTGCCAGCAGCTACTGGACTGCGCCCGATGAGCAGTTCTTC
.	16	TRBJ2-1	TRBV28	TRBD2	CASSPYSGSSYNEQFF	TGTGCCAGCAGTCCGTATAGCGGGAGCTCCTACAATGAGCAGTTCTTC
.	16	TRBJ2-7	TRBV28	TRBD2	CASSTELTSGAYEQYF	TGTGCCAGCAGTACCGAATTGACTAGCGGAGCCTACGAGCAGTACTTC
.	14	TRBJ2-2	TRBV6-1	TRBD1	CASSGTGRVGELFF	TGTGCCAGCAGTGGGACAGGGCGGGTCGGGGAGCTGTTTTTT
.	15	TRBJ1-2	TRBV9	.	CASRADAGANYGYTF	TGTGCCAGCAGGGCCGACGCGGGGGCGAACTATGGCTACACCTTC
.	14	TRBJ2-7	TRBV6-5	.	CASSYREGGYEQYF	TGTGCCAGCAGTTACCGCGAAGGTGGCTACGAGCAGTACTTC
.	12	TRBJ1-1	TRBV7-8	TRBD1	CASSSETGEAFF	TGTGCCAGCAGCTCGGAGACAGGGGAAGCTTTCTTT
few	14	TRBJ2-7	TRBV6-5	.	CASSSGGLVREQYF	TGTGCCAGCAGCTCAGGAGGACTCGTTAGGGAGCAGTACTTC
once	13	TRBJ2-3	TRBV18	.	CASSPQTTDTQYF	TGTGCCAGCTCACCCCAGACCACAGATACGCAGTATTTT
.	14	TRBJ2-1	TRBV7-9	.	CASSLVGGVNEQFF	TGTGCCAGCAGCTTAGTTGGGGGCGTTAATGAGCAGTTCTTC
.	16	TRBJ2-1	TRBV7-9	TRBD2	CASSPLAGGSYNEQFF	TGTGCCAGCAGCCCCTTAGCGGGAGGATCCTACAATGAGCAGTTCTTC
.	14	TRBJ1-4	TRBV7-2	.	CASSLVGENEKLFF	TGTGCCAGCAGCTTAGTCGGGGAGAATGAAAAACTGTTTTTT
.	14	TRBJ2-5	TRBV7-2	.	CASSSQGYQETQYF	TGTGCCAGCAGCTCTCAGGGTTACCAAGAGACCCAGTACTTC
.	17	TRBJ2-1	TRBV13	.	CASSFQIADELSNEQFF	TGTGCCAGCAGCTTCCAAATAGCGGATGAGTTAAGCAATGAGCAGTTCTTC
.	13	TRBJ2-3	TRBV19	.	CASTFQGTDTQYF	TGTGCCAGTACCTTCCAGGGAACAGATACGCAGTATTTT
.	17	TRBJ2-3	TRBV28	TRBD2	CASSFGLAGGPRDTQYF	TGTGCCAGCAGTTTTGGGCTAGCGGGAGGGCCGAGAGATACGCAGTATTTT
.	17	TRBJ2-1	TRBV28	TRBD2	CASSLTPQREIDNEQFF	TGTGCCAGCAGTTTAACCCCCCAGCGGGAGATCGACAATGAGCAGTTCTTC
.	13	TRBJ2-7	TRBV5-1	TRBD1	CASSSGTGFEQYF	TGCGCCAGCAGCTCCGGGACAGGGTTCGAGCAGTACTTC
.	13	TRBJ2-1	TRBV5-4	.	CASSSTDSNEQFF	TGTGCCAGCAGCTCGACAGACAGCAATGAGCAGTTCTTC
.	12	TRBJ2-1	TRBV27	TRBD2	CASTTTSGEQFF	TGTGCCAGCACCACGACTAGCGGTGAGCAGTTCTTC